The text below deals with one T cell receptor beta chain. Its antigen is still unknown. Base qualities are not provided; no much larger clone lies one nucleotide away. These data are taken from a study of T-cell memory formation after mild COVID-19 (dated by TCRdb to the early 2020s). In the study overall: TCR sequence clusters from the two donors were largely donor specific. Longitudinal TCRalpha and TCRbeta repertoire sequencing tracked T-cell clones expanding and contracting after mild COVID-19 in a couple of donors. Two young, previously healthy adult volunteers made up the cohort, one male and one female.

Ficoll-Paque density gradient centrifugation was used to isolate PBMCs. Results and caveats for the whole study, not just this receptor: Contracting CD4+ clones turned up mainly in the CM and EM memory subsets, whereas EMRA was where CD8+ clones were enriched. Clones that contracted from day 15 to 85 showed balanced CD4/CD8 phenotypes, whereas a second wave of clones that expanded from day 15 to 37 leaned towards CD4+. The detection of some responding clones in pre-infection memory suggests that pre-existing cross-reactive memory T cells joined the SARS-CoV-2 response. SARS-CoV-2 specificity was not confirmed for the second-wave clones peaking on day 37. Only a couple of mild cases were covered in the study, and larger cohorts including severe cases with pre-infection samples were considered necessary.

For sequencing, an Illumina NovaSeq 6000 was employed. cDNA libraries for TCRalpha and TCRbeta were prepared by 5'RACE using constant-segment primers, with sample barcodes and unique molecular identifiers added. RNA was extracted from every sample with Trizol reagent. Libraries were amplified in two PCR steps, with a second sample barcode and Illumina TruSeq adapters added in the second step. The libraries were sequenced on an Illumina NovaSeq using 2 x 150 bp paired-end reads. Per the original workflow: With migec v1.2.7, reads were demultiplexed and then collapsed into UMI-guided consensus sequences. Using mixcr v2.1.11, the UMI consensuses were aligned to TRA and TRB V and J templates and assembled into clonotypes. Clonotypes were classified as expanded or contracted when called significant by both edgeR and NoisET, with noise models trained on biological replicates. For edgeR calls, a false discovery rate-adjusted p below 0.01 and a log2 fold-change threshold of 1 were applied. As an exploratory analysis of dynamics, max-normalized trajectories of the 1000 most abundant clonotypes were examined by PCA with hierarchical clustering. Separately sequenced CD4+ and CD8+ repertoires were used to assign the CD4 or CD8 phenotype of responding clones. The public reads were run again by TCRdb, first through fastp at Q25 and then through MiXCR, and only productive beta chains were kept. Rows merge per CDR3 protein into single entries with the most common DNA and genes. TCRdb, not the original authors, processed these V and J calls. This sample has around 510,000 distinct CDR3 sequences in its table, and roughly 20% of those were observed once. The leading ten clones occupy roughly 8.1% of the sample.

The clonotype originates from an adult woman who had mild COVID-19 (a few samples of this study predate the infection). The sample titles of this study are shuffled in the database, so cell type and time point are left out; the donor was told from shared clones. Sample: PBMCs or a T cell subset sorted from them (not recorded which).

The base sequence is TGCGCCAGCAGCCAAGGCAGGGGGGACACTGAAGCTTTCTTT. Translated, this gives CASSQGRGDTEAFF. This receptor chain uses TRBV4-3 and TRBJ1-1, with 7 bases in between that match TRBD1. From cysteine to phenylalanine, the CDR3 is 14 amino acids long. The retained sequence is limited to the CDR3, 42 bases, with the frame set at the first base. Relative to germline, V is missing 1 base and J is missing 3 bases, with 2 bases of the junction outside any gene match. The germline V gene specifies LGHNA as CDR1 and YSLEER as CDR2.